This TCR beta chain was identified in a study of immunodeficiency (dated by TCRdb to 2018 to 2020). For context, the study as a whole: The repertoires were analyzed to search for VDJ recombination defects and oligoclonality.

CD3+CD8+ T cells were sorted from fresh PBMCs before TCR sequencing. About this clone itself: This receptor's antigen is unknown. The sample holds no much larger clone one base away, and base qualities are not on file.

Study-wide conclusions, independent of this receptor: Severe oligoclonality, judged by top-100 and total clonotype frequencies, was seen in patient CD8+ but not CD4+ T cells. Entropy comparisons showed n=3 (open circles) for patients versus healthy controls; a thymic development effect was only suggested as possible. Patient CD8+ T cells showed restricted TRB V-J pairing and lower productive entropy than control CD8+ T cells.

The CDR3 has 15 amino acids, counting the end cysteine and phenylalanine. Only the CDR3 part of the read is kept: 45 bases, read in frame from the first base. From V the trimming removes 4 bases and from J it removes 9 bases, while the gene matches leave 8 bases of the junction unaccounted for. According to the germline V gene, CDR1 reads KGHDR and CDR2 reads SFDVKD. Genomic DNA was extracted using the QIAamp DNA Blood Mini Kit and was submitted for immunoSEQ repertoire analysis. Multiplex PCR was used to amplify CDR3 regions from a standard amount of genomic DNA template. PCR products were sequenced on an Illumina platform. As for the authors' bioinformatics: Alignment of sequences to a reference was performed, and V, D and J gene definitions were taken from IMGT. To eliminate PCR and sequencing errors, a nearest-neighbor clustering algorithm combined closely related sequences. V, D and J usage was analyzed in productive unique and total sequences using ImmunoSEQ Analyzer tools and R version 3.6.1. TCRdb mirrors the immuneACCESS table, restricted to in-frame sequences. Some clones are absent from its copies; in checked studies, under half trace to an unresolved V gene, and the reason for the others is unknown. V and J calls and clone size are those listed in that table; D and trimming were worked out from the DNA. The sample table holds 1,400 to 1,500 clones, of which about 94% were seen once. The ten largest account for 2.8% of the sample.

Sequenced: CD8+ T cells from blood. This receptor chain uses TRBV24-1 and TRBJ2-1, with 10 bases aligning to TRBD1. This TCR came from a human donor in good health. The DNA is TGTGCCACCAGTGACCCGGGACAGGGGTGGATTGAGCAGTTCTTC. Its translation reads: CATSDPGQGWIEQFF.